The 5 T cell receptor beta chains presented below share a single source sample, sequenced in a study of beta chain features in type 1 diabetes. Expressed TCRB transcripts were sequenced because the entire RNA isolate underwent reverse transcription. Using immunoSEQ multiplex PCR, the repertoire was profiled, and TCRdb retains in-frame clones only, with some absent. The profile shows 300,000 to 450,000 clones, 10% to 15% of them singletons. The source material was naive CD4+ T cells from blood. The source of these receptors is a man aged 18-30 years in good health.

This clone has just a few counts. The chain combines TRBV5-8 with TRBJ2-7; weak D call: TRBD1 (5 bases). The CDR3 is 13 residues long. Germline loops: CDR1 SGHTS, CDR2 YDEGEE. V lost 3 bases and J lost 1, with 8 bases in between. The CDR3 is CASSSRVSYEQYF. The DNA for the CDR3 is TGTGCCAGCAGCTCCAGGGTTTCCTACGAGCAGTACTTC.

There are a few counts of this clone. The gene calls are TRBV5-6 and TRBJ1-1; weak D call: TRBD1 (5 bases). The CDR3 is 15 residues long. Trimming shortened V by 3 bases and J by 0 bases, and 12 bases separated the two germline ends. The V gene's germline CDR1 is SGHDT and CDR2 YYEEEE. CDR3 coding DNA: TGTGCCAGCAGCTCAAGGGGACTCATGAACACTGAAGCTTTCTTT. This gives the protein CASSSRGLMNTEAFF. Full variable domain (rest looked up from reference TRBV5-6 and TRBJ1-1): DAGVTQSPTHLIKTRGQQVTLRCSPKSGHDTVSWYQQALGQGPQFIFQYYEEEERQRGNFPDRFSGHQFPNYSSELNVNALLLGDSALYLCASSSRGLMNTEAFFGQGTRLTVV.

This clone occurred a few times. The gene calls are TRBV19 and TRBJ2-5; no firm D call. Trimming took 3 bases from V and 5 from J, leaving 19 bases between them. This CDR3 has 16 amino acids. Germline V gene lookup returns CDR1 LNHDA and CDR2 SQIVND (reference sequence). DNA for the CDR3: TGTGCCAGTAGTATCCCATACTCCTTCTCGTACGAGACCCAGTACTTC. Translated: CASSIPYSFSYETQYF.

This chain uses TRBV7-2 with TRBJ1-1; 7 positions agree with TRBD1. Germline V gene sequence: CDR1 SGHTA, CDR2 FQGNSA. V dropped 3 bases and J dropped 6; count of bases not matched to a gene: 4. This CDR3 has 13 amino acids. CDR3 residues: CASSFDRASEAFF. CDR3 coding DNA: TGTGCCAGCAGCTTTGACAGGGCCTCTGAAGCTTTCTTT.

The chain links TRBV29-1 to TRBJ2-3, with 8 bases matching TRBD1. Per the germline V gene, CDR1 is SQVTM and CDR2 is ANQGSEA. J lost 5 bases, V lost 6 bases, and 4 bases had no gene match. The CDR3 runs 12 residues. The CDR3 protein is CSVEQGVDTQYF. In DNA, the CDR3 is TGCAGCGTGGAACAGGGGGTAGATACGCAGTATTTT.